One and the same sample provided the 28 T cell receptor beta chains below, sequenced in a study of vaccination effects on CD4 cells after COVID-19. Profiled with immunoSEQ multiplex PCR; TCRdb holds only in-frame clones, not every one. The repertoire includes tens of thousands of clones, 73% of them detected once, and around 5.4% sits in the top ten. Ahead of sequencing, the ViraFEST assay grew antigen-specific CD4+ T cells using viral peptide pools. Subsequent to a culture period of more than 9 days, CD4+ T cells were isolated. According to the study, vaccine recipients showed no prior SARS-CoV-2 infection and negative nucleocapsid antibodies. These receptors' antigens are unknown. This specimen was CD4+ T cells from PBMCs cultured with SARS-CoV-2 spike peptides, taken before COVID-19 vaccination. The receptors were sampled from a human donor who received a COVID-19 vaccine.

The chain employs TRBV19 and TRBJ2-6; D tentatively reads TRBD1 or TRBD2 (5 bases each). Trimming cost V 5 bases and J 0 bases, with 11 bases left between them. Germline values: CDR1 LNHDA, CDR2 SQIVND (reference sequence). CDR3 length: 16 residues. The CDR3 region is CASSVGRFSGANVLTF. CDR3 nucleotide sequence: TGTGCCAGTAGTGTGGGACGGTTCTCTGGGGCCAACGTCCTGACTTTC.

V and J are TRBV29-1 and TRBJ2-5, with TRBD1 matching 8 bases. Germline trimming cut 7 bases from V and 3 bases from J; bases unmatched to any gene: 4. The CDR3 has 12 amino acids. Germline V gene lookup returns CDR1 SQVTM and CDR2 ANQGSEA. Here the CDR3 DNA reads TGCAGCGCTCCGACAGGGGAAGAGACCCAGTACTTC. Protein: CSAPTGEETQYF.

A single count supports this clone. The rearrangement links TRBV25-1 to TRBJ2-1; TRBD2 aligns across 9 bases. Germline-derived CDR1 and CDR2 are MGHDK and SYGVNS. This CDR3 spans 15 amino acids. Trimming cost V 2 bases and J 9 bases; bases outside gene matches: 8. The CDR3 sequence: CASSEGGGGRGEQFF. CDR3 DNA: TGTGCCAGCAGTGAAGGCGGGGGGGGCCGGGGTGAGCAGTTCTTC.

The rearrangement links TRBV11-1 to TRBJ1-1; possible D gene TRBD1, 5 bases. CDR3 size: 16 residues. Germline CDR1 SGHAT, CDR2 FQDESV (reference sequence). V gave up 3 bases and J gave up 4 bases, with 18 bases separating them. CDR3 in DNA: TGTGCCAGCAGCTTGTCGGCCGGGGCAGGGCGCACTGAAGCTTTCTTT. This encodes CASSLSAGAGRTEAFF.

The V and J genes are TRBV5-3 and TRBJ1-5, with D maybe TRBD1 (5 bases). TRBV5-3 is an ORF for which the function is uncertain. The CDR3 has 15 residues. V dropped 0 bases and J dropped 6 bases, with 13 bases sitting between them. Here the CDR3 reads CARSLALTVPQPQHF. The CDR3 region has the DNA TGTGCCAGAAGCTTGGCCTTGACAGTACCTCAGCCCCAGCATTTT.

The CDR3 loop is CASSWGSSSYNEQFF. The CDR3 nucleotides read TGTGCCAGCAGTTGGGGATCCAGCTCCTACAATGAGCAGTTCTTC. The V and J genes are TRBV6-5 and TRBJ2-1, with D unresolved. The CDR3 totals 15 residues. Per the germline V gene, CDR1 is MNHEY and CDR2 is SVGAGI. V was pared by 4 bases and J by 0 bases, with 10 bases between.

The chain joins TRBV25-1 to TRBJ2-1; 9 bases map to TRBD2. Germline V lookup: CDR1 MGHDK, CDR2 SYGVNS. The CDR3 extends over 17 amino acids. The trim removed 8 bases at V and 7 bases at J, leaving 18 bases unmatched. The CDR3 region has the DNA TGTGCCAGCCATTCCGGGACTAGCACTAACTTGGAAAATGAGCAGTTCTTC. Its translation: CASHSGTSTNLENEQFF.

DNA of the CDR3: TGTGCCAGCAGCCCTGGGACTAGCGGGGGCCCGAGCTCCTACGAGCAGTACTTC. Protein product: CASSPGTSGGPSSYEQYF. J is TRBJ2-7 and V is TRBV6-2 or TRBV6-3; 14 bases are shared with TRBD2. The CDR3 sequence is 18 residues long. CDR1 and CDR2 from the germline V gene are MNHEY and SVGEGT. The junction had 10 bases not matched to a gene; V was cut back by 6 bases and J by 0 bases.

This clone came up a few times. The chain is built from TRBV6-5 and TRBJ1-6; no reliable D call. The ends were cut back, 6 bases at V and 7 bases at J, with 13 bases in the middle. The CDR3 spans 14 residues. Germline V gene lookup returns CDR1 MNHEY and CDR2 SVGAGI. CDR3 sequence reads: CASRRTSTNSPLHF. CDR3 bases: TGTGCCAGCAGGCGGACTTCGACGAATTCACCCCTCCACTTT.

The chain recombines TRBV9 with TRBJ1-1, with 11 bases fitting TRBD1. This CDR3 has 14 residues. Per germline, CDR1 SGDLS and CDR2 YYNGEE. The V gene end was trimmed by 0 bases and the J gene end by 8 bases; junction bases not matched to a gene: 3. CDR3 in DNA: TGTGCCAGCAGCGTAGAGGGACAGGGGGTGGAAGCTTTCTTT. It yields the protein CASSVEGQGVEAFF.

This clone was counted between two and nine times. The chain carries TRBV5-1 and TRBJ1-3; D ambiguous. Per germline, CDR1 SGHRS and CDR2 YFSETQ. The V end was cut by 6 bases, the J end by 0 bases, with 4 bases between. CDR3 size: 12 residues. For the CDR3, the DNA is TGCGCCAGCATGAGCTCTGGAAACACCATATATTTT. Translation: CASMSSGNTIYF.

V usage is TRBV5-1 and J usage is TRBJ2-2; possible D gene TRBD2, 5 bases. The germline CDR1 and CDR2 sequences are SGHRS and YFSETQ. The V and J ends lost 3 bases and 1 base respectively, with 13 bases between them. This CDR3 comprises 16 residues. The CDR3 sequence: CASSSPVRGNTGELFF. The CDR3 nucleotides read TGCGCCAGCAGCTCCCCTGTTCGGGGGAACACCGGGGAGCTGTTTTTT.

The chain couples TRBV10-3 to TRBJ2-6, with D perhaps TRBD1 or TRBD2 (7 bases each). Germline-derived CDR1 and CDR2 are ENHRY and SYGVKD. The CDR3 totals 16 residues. The CDR3 DNA follows: TGTGCGAGCAGGGGGGAGGGTCATGCTGGGGCCAACGTCCTGACTTTC. It codes for CASRGEGHAGANVLTF.

There are a few counts of this clone. The chain recombines TRBV12-3 or TRBV12-4 with TRBJ1-2; D is undetermined. The CDR3 has 12 residues. V gave up 6 bases and J gave up 4 bases, with 9 bases separating them. DNA for the CDR3: TGTGCCAGCAGCGAGAACCGCTATGGCTACACCTTC. Its translation is CASSENRYGYTF.

V gene TRBV11-3 combines with J gene TRBJ2-5, with 7 nucleotides matching TRBD1. This CDR3 is 15 amino acids long. The junction had 9 bases not matched to a gene; V was cut back by 4 bases and J by 4 bases. Germline values: CDR1 SGHNT, CDR2 YENEEA. The DNA for the CDR3 is TGTGCCAGCAGCTCAAACCGGGACAGAGGAGAGACCCAGTACTTC. This encodes CASSSNRDRGETQYF.

This chain uses TRBV19 with TRBJ2-7; tentatively, D is TRBD2 (5 bases). Trimming left V 8 bases short and J 4 bases short, with 18 bases between. The CDR3 loop spans 14 amino acids. Germline lookup yields CDR1 LNHDA and CDR2 SQIVND (reference sequence). As DNA, the CDR3 is TGTGCCAGTTACACCTTCGGGATGGCTTACGAGCAGTACTTC. Translating gives CASYTFGMAYEQYF.

CDR3 nucleotide sequence: TGTGCCTACACTGAACGAATTAATGAAAAACTGTTTTTT. Its protein is CAYTERINEKLFF. The chain is built from TRBV30 and TRBJ1-4; D call uncertain. This CDR3 comprises 13 residues. V was clipped by 7 bases and J by 4 bases, with 13 bases between them. The germline V gene encodes CDR1 GTSNPN and CDR2 SVGIG (reference sequence).

This sequence joins TRBV10-3 and TRBJ2-7; 7 nucleotides align to TRBD1. After removal of 6 bases from V and 0 bases from J, the junction contained 5 bases not matched to a gene. Germline V gene data show CDR1 as ENHRY and CDR2 as SYGVKD. CDR3 size: 14 residues. Here the CDR3 reads CAIRAGTDSYEQYF. CDR3 in DNA: TGTGCCATCAGAGCCGGGACAGACTCCTACGAGCAGTACTTC.

This clone has more than one count but fewer than ten. The CDR3 protein is CASSDSTGVHSPLHF. CDR3 nucleotide sequence: TGTGCCAGCAGTGACTCGACAGGGGTTCATTCACCCCTCCACTTT. The chain is built from TRBV6-4 and TRBJ1-6, with 8 bases aligning to TRBD1. Per germline, CDR1 MRHNA and CDR2 SNTAGT. J gave up 8 bases and V 0 bases, and 3 bases lay outside the gene matches. This CDR3 is 15 amino acids long.

The chain has TRBV18 and TRBJ2-4, with no clear D. The CDR3 consists of 14 residues. V lost 2 bases and J lost 7, with 12 bases in between. The germline V gene has CDR1 KGHSH and CDR2 LQKENI. CDR3 residues: CASSPGVTWNIQYF. In DNA form, the CDR3 reads TGTGCCAGCTCACCAGGGGTAACGTGGAACATTCAGTACTTC. The entire variable domain, with the rest obtained from reference TRBV18 and TRBJ2-4, is as follows: NAGVMQNPRHLVRRRGQEARLRCSPMKGHSHVYWYRQLPEEGLKFMVYLQKENIIDESGMPKERFSAEFPKEGPSILRIQQVVRGDSAAYFCASSPGVTWNIQYFGAGTRLSVL.

V is TRBV27 and J is TRBJ2-1; D unclear. This CDR3 spans 16 amino acids. V was trimmed by 5 bases and J by 6 bases, leaving 20 bases between them. CDR1 and CDR2 (germline): MNHEY, SMNVEV (reference sequence). CDR3 in amino acids: CASSPPPPLRPNEQFF. For the CDR3, the DNA is TGTGCCAGCAGTCCCCCTCCGCCCCTGCGCCCCAATGAGCAGTTCTTC.

The J gene is TRBJ2-7, the V gene TRBV5-5; possibly TRBD1 for D (7 bases). The germline V gene has CDR1 SGHKS and CDR2 YYEKEE (reference sequence). The CDR3 has 13 amino acids. The V gene lost 4 bases and the J gene lost 9 bases, with 17 bases spanning the gap. As DNA, the CDR3 is TGTGCCAGCAGCGATGGAGGGACAGTGTCGCAGTACTTC. Translated: CASSDGGTVSQYF. The whole variable domain, filled in from reference TRBV5-5 and TRBJ2-7, reads DAGVTQSPTHLIKTRGQQVTLRCSPISGHKSVSWYQQVLGQGPQFIFQYYEKEERGRGNFPDRFSARQFPNYSSELNVNALLLGDSALYLCASSDGGTVSQYFGPGTRLTVT.

The gene calls are TRBV27 and TRBJ2-3, with D possibly matching TRBD1 (5 bases). From germline, CDR1 is MNHEY and CDR2 SMNVEV (reference sequence). Trimming stripped 2 bases from V and 6 bases from J, with 12 bases between. The CDR3 has 14 residues. The CDR3 region is CASSLGGAYDTQYF. Written as DNA, the CDR3 is TGTGCCAGCAGTTTAGGTGGGGCCTACGATACGCAGTATTTT.

This clone was counted only a few times. The chain combines TRBV6-4 with TRBJ2-2; tentative D call: TRBD1 (5 bases). The CDR3 has 14 residues. Between the trimmed V and J ends, which lost 3 bases and 4 bases, there was a span of 9 bases. Germline assignment: CDR1 MRHNA and CDR2 SNTAGT. As DNA, the CDR3 is TGTGCCAGCAGTGAAGATGGGGCCACCGGGGAGCTGTTTTTT. It yields the protein CASSEDGATGELFF.

CDR3 DNA: TGTGCCAGCAGGTCCAGGGGGGAGACCCAGTACTTC. Its protein is CASRSRGETQYF. The J gene is TRBJ2-5, the V gene TRBV5-4; TRBD1 aligns across 7 bases. Germline loops: CDR1 SGHNT, CDR2 YYREEE (reference sequence). The CDR3 length is 12 residues. Unmatched junction bases numbered 3, after V lost 5 bases and J lost 5 bases. Based on the CDR3 plus reference TRBV5-4 and TRBJ2-5, the full variable domain is ETGVTQSPTHLIKTRGQQVTLRCSSQSGHNTVSWYQQALGQGPQFIFQYYREEENGRGNFPPRFSGLQFPNYSSELNVNALELDDSALYLCASRSRGETQYFGPGTRLLVL.

The rearrangement uses TRBV14 and TRBJ1-3; D is undetermined. Germline CDR1 reads SGHDN; CDR2 reads FVKESK. Trimming left V 0 bases short and J 0 bases short, with 9 bases between. This CDR3 comprises 16 residues. As DNA, the CDR3 is TGTGCCAGCAGCCAAGAGGCCGGAGTCTCTGGAAACACCATATATTTT. It codes for CASSQEAGVSGNTIYF.

The V call is TRBV10-1, the J call TRBJ1-6; 9 nucleotides match TRBD1. Germline CDR1 WNHNN, CDR2 SYGVQD (reference sequence). J gave up 6 bases and V 6 bases, and 3 bases lay outside the gene matches. The CDR3 is made up of 14 amino acids. The DNA for the CDR3 is TGCGCCAGCAGCCTGGGACAGGGTAATTCACCCCTCCACTTT. It specifies CASSLGQGNSPLHF.

The rearrangement joins TRBV12-3 or TRBV12-4 to TRBJ1-6; tentatively, D is TRBD1 (5 bases). The CDR3 covers 12 residues. Trimming removed 7 bases from V and 13 bases from J, with 14 bases in between. Here the CDR3 reads CASNLGDAPLHF. The DNA of the CDR3 is TGTGCCAGCAACCTAGGGGATGCCCCCCTCCACTTT.